This T cell receptor beta chain was captured by sequencing in a study of vaccination and CD4 T cells after COVID-19. This sample's treatment: roughly 10-day PBMC culture with coronavirus spike peptide pools or control peptides (ViraFEST assay). Cultured CD4+ T cells had their DNA profiled by the Oncomine TCR Beta short-read assay. TCRdb re-called the PCR reads with MiXCR, one entry per CDR3 protein. The data hold over 10,000 distinct CDR3 sequences, with approximately 76% observed a single time. This clonotype showed up just a few times. Its specificity is not known. The specimen was CD4+ T cells from blood, cultured in vitro. The receptor was derived from a human donor who had recovered from COVID-19.

Here the CDR3 reads CASSRDSGQYQPQHF. Here the CDR3 DNA reads TGTGCCAGCAGCCGGGACAGCGGACAATATCAGCCCCAGCATTTT. This chain connects TRBV2 to TRBJ1-5; 7 bases are shared with TRBD1. The ends lost 6 bases at V and 5 bases at J; junction bases unmatched: 10. The CDR3 extends over 15 amino acids. CDR1 and CDR2 (germline): SNHLY, FYNNEI.